One sample yielded the 23 T cell receptor beta chains listed below, sequenced in a study of CD8+CD57+ T cells in acquired aplastic anemia. TCR beta VDJ and CDR3 profiling used genomic DNA as template. MiXCR was run by TCRdb on the reads, yielding one entry per CDR3 protein. The table has about 200,000 distinct CDR3 sequences, 60% to 80% seen once. The authors sequenced patients whose flow cytometry had shown CD8+CD57+ cell expansion. The sequencing sample was made of sorted CD4+, CD8+, or CD8+CD57+ T cells (not recorded which) from PBMCs. These receptors were taken from a human donor with aplastic anemia.

The rearrangement links TRBV9 to TRBJ1-3, with D maybe TRBD1 (5 bases). CDR3 length: 15 amino acids. Deletions cut 1 base from V and 2 bases from J, with 10 bases between. Germline-derived CDR1 and CDR2 are SGDLS and YYNGEE. CDR3 nucleotide sequence: TGTGCCAGCAGCGTACAAGGGGAACCTGGAAACACCATATATTTT. It translates to CASSVQGEPGNTIYF.

The table lists this clonotype with a few counts. The rearrangement uses TRBV2 and TRBJ1-6; TRBD1 matches at 9 bases. J gave up 10 bases and V 1 base, and 5 bases lay outside the gene matches. CDR1 and CDR2 (germline): SNHLY, FYNNEI. The CDR3 has 15 residues. The CDR3 spells CASSEDGTGNSPLHF. CDR3 bases: TGTGCCAGCAGTGAAGATGGGACAGGGAACTCACCCCTCCACTTT.

About this clonotype itself: The junction departs from the called germline gene at one end, perhaps through a read error. CDR3 bases: TGTTCCAGCAGCTTAGCGTACCAAGAGACCCAGTACTTC. It codes for CSSSLAYQETQYF. The V gene is TRBV7-6, the J gene TRBJ2-5, with a weak D call TRBD2 (5 bases). Per the germline V gene, CDR1 is SGHVS and CDR2 is FNYEAQ. The length of the CDR3 is 13 residues.

This clonotype was counted a few times. CDR3 sequence (DNA): TGTGCCAGCAGCCAAGGGACCCCAGGAGGCTACGAGCAGTACTTC. Translation: CASSQGTPGGYEQYF. The gene calls are TRBV3-1 and TRBJ2-7, with D perhaps TRBD2 (5 bases). CDR3 length equals 15 residues. Trimming removed 1 base at V and 3 bases at J, with 13 bases between. Germline V CDR1 and CDR2: LGHDT, YNNKEL (reference sequence).

V and J are TRBV19 and TRBJ1-5; possible D gene TRBD1, 5 bases. This CDR3 is built from 15 residues. CDR1 and CDR2 (germline): LNHDA, SQIVND (reference sequence). V was pared by 6 bases and J by 2 bases, with 14 bases between. The CDR3, as DNA: TGTGCCAGTAGCACCCAGCAGGGCGGCAATCAGCCCCAGCATTTT. It is translated as CASSTQQGGNQPQHF.

This rearrangement joins TRBV7-2 to TRBJ1-1; TRBD1 agrees at 9 bases. This CDR3 has 15 residues. The trim removed 4 bases at V and 5 bases at J, leaving 8 bases unmatched. From germline, CDR1 is SGHTA and CDR2 FQGNSA. As DNA, the CDR3 is TGTGCCAGCAGCTCCGGGACAGGGATTGAGACTGAAGCTTTCTTT. This sequence encodes CASSSGTGIETEAFF.

This chain uses TRBV24-1 with TRBJ1-4; D is ambiguous. The CDR3 consists of 13 residues. CDR1 KGHDR and CDR2 SFDVKD come from the germline V gene. Trimming cost V 4 bases and J 4 bases, with 6 bases left between them. CDR3 protein: CATSEPGNEKLFF. CDR3 nucleotides: TGTGCCACCAGTGAACCGGGTAATGAAAAACTGTTTTTT.

CDR3 region: CASSPSKGGELFF. In nucleotides, the CDR3 is TGTGCCAGCAGCCCCAGTAAGGGTGGGGAGCTGTTTTTT. The genes are TRBV7-6 and TRBJ2-2; D is ambiguous. CDR1 and CDR2 from the germline V gene are SGHVS and FNYEAQ. This CDR3 region has 13 residues. V lost 5 bases to trimming and J lost 8 bases, with 12 bases between them.

This clonotype was seen a few times. This chain connects TRBV6-6 to TRBJ2-7; D gene unclear. Trimming took 8 bases from V and 2 from J, leaving 10 bases between them. CDR3 size: 12 residues. Germline V gene sequence: CDR1 MNHNY, CDR2 SVGAGI (reference sequence). DNA for the CDR3: TGTGCCAGCCGGACCGCTACCTACGAGCAGTACTTC. This translates into CASRTATYEQYF.

J is TRBJ1-2 and V is TRBV5-4; D might be TRBD1 (5 bases). The V and J ends lost 7 bases and 0 bases respectively, with 10 bases between them. Germline loops: CDR1 SGHNT, CDR2 YYREEE (reference sequence). The CDR3 consists of 13 residues. The CDR3 DNA is TGTGCCAGCGGGGACGGAACTAACTATGGCTACACCTTC. It encodes CASGDGTNYGYTF.

The rearrangement links TRBV20-1 to TRBJ2-1, with D perhaps being TRBD1 or TRBD2 (6 bases each). V was shortened by 4 bases and J by 1 base, with 14 bases between the two germline ends. This CDR3 spans 15 amino acids. Germline loops: CDR1 DFQATT, CDR2 SNEGSKA (reference sequence). The CDR3 loop reads CSATQTGGSYNEQFF. CDR3 bases: TGCAGTGCTACCCAGACAGGAGGGTCCTACAATGAGCAGTTCTTC.

This clonotype occurred many times. The V gene is TRBV7-9, the J gene TRBJ2-2; possibly TRBD2 for D (5 bases). The CDR3 is 12 residues long. Germline lookup yields CDR1 SEHNR and CDR2 FQNEAQ (reference sequence). Trimming stripped 5 bases from V and 6 bases from J, with 7 bases between. The CDR3 region has the DNA TGTGCCAGCAGCCCGGGATCCGGGGAGCTGTTTTTT. This codes for CASSPGSGELFF.

The chain is built from TRBV11-2 and TRBJ1-2, with a weak D call TRBD1 (6 bases). The germline V and J ends were trimmed by 8 bases and 5 bases, with 18 bases remaining between them. The CDR3 is 14 residues long. Germline lookup yields CDR1 SGHAT and CDR2 FQNNGV. This chain's CDR3 is CASRSLGRGYGYTF. The CDR3 region has the DNA TGTGCCAGCCGCTCACTGGGTAGGGGGTATGGCTACACCTTC.

This chain connects TRBV24-1 to TRBJ2-2; possible D gene TRBD1, 5 bases. Trimming removed 4 bases at V and 3 bases at J, with 8 bases between. Germline V lookup: CDR1 KGHDR, CDR2 SFDVKD. The CDR3 has 14 amino acids. The DNA of the CDR3 is TGTGCCACCAGTGAAGGGGAATACACCGGGGAGCTGTTTTTT. Its translation: CATSEGEYTGELFF.

Notes on this clonotype: At one end, the junction sequence differs from germline, possibly due to a read error. The chain is built from TRBV10-1 and TRBJ1-2, with 12 bases matching TRBD1. CDR3 length equals 19 residues. Germline V gives CDR1 WNHNN, CDR2 SYGVQD (reference sequence). The CDR3 DNA follows: TGTGCCATCAGTGAGTCGATGGGACAGGGGGCAGGCCTGAACTATGGCTACACCTTC. This codes for CAISESMGQGAGLNYGYTF.

On this clonotype: As the CDR3 is not closed by the conserved phenylalanine or tryptophan, this likely results from a read error. The chain employs TRBV12-3 or TRBV12-4 and TRBJ2-2; 8 bases agree with TRBD1. This CDR3 comprises 15 residues. The CDR3 DNA is TGTGCCAGCAGTTTAGAGACAGGGGCGACCGAGGAGCTGTTTGTT. Its translation is CASSLETGATEELFV.

This clonotype was counted once. The junction and the germline gene differ at one end; a read error may be behind it. The chain has TRBV5-4 and TRBJ2-7, with 11 positions matching TRBD1. Germline assignment: CDR1 SGHNT and CDR2 YYREEE (reference sequence). This CDR3 contains 14 residues. The DNA for the CDR3 is TGTGCCAGCACCTTGGACAGGGGGCCCTACGAGCAGTACTTC. As protein: CASTLDRGPYEQYF.

The chain couples TRBV10-3 to TRBJ1-3; the D gene is possibly TRBD1 (5 bases). CDR1 is ENHRY and CDR2 is SYGVKD in the germline V gene. Trimming took 3 bases from V and 0 from J, leaving 9 bases between them. The CDR3 runs to 15 residues. The chain's CDR3 is CAISDGQLSGNTIYF. The CDR3 DNA reads as TGTGCCATCAGTGACGGACAACTCTCTGGAAACACCATATATTTT.

The rearrangement links TRBV24-1 to TRBJ2-7; 8 nucleotides match TRBD2. CDR3 length: 17 amino acids. The junction had 14 bases not matched to a gene; V was cut back by 5 bases and J by 3 bases. CDR1 and CDR2 from the germline V gene are KGHDR and SFDVKD. The CDR3 bases are TGTGCCACCAGTGGCGGGGGGCCCCAACTAAAGGGCTACGAGCAGTACTTC. Amino acid sequence: CATSGGGPQLKGYEQYF.

The rearrangement joins TRBV12-3 or TRBV12-4 to TRBJ1-3; D ambiguous. Trimming removed 3 bases at V and 0 bases at J, with 9 bases between. The CDR3 contains 15 residues. The CDR3 DNA is TGTGCCAGCAGTTTTACAGCCTCCTCTGGAAACACCATATATTTT. It translates to CASSFTASSGNTIYF.

The chain joins TRBV20-1 to TRBJ2-1, with 7 nucleotides matching TRBD2. V lost 3 bases to trimming and J lost 6 bases; unmatched junction nucleotides: 5. The CDR3 runs 13 residues. Per the germline V gene, CDR1 is DFQATT and CDR2 is SNEGSKA (reference sequence). As DNA, the CDR3 is TGCAGTGCTAGCGACCGGACTAGCAATGAGCAGTTCTTC. Protein: CSASDRTSNEQFF.

The chain employs TRBV7-2 and TRBJ2-3; tentatively, D is TRBD2 (5 bases). Between the trimmed V and J ends, which lost 4 bases and 10 bases, there was a span of 12 bases. Germline V gene lookup returns CDR1 SGHTA and CDR2 FQGNSA. This CDR3 contains 12 residues. The CDR3 region has the DNA TGTGCCAGCAGCTCCCCGGTTAGCGCGCAGTATTTT. This codes for CASSSPVSAQYF. Complete variable domain (other parts from reference TRBV7-2 and TRBJ2-3): GAGVSQSPSNKVTEKGKDVELRCDPISGHTALYWYRQSLGQGLEFLIYFQGNSAPDKSGLPSDRFSAERTGGSVSTLTIQRTQQEDSAVYLCASSSPVSAQYFGPGTRLTVL.

V usage is TRBV12-3 or TRBV12-4 and J usage is TRBJ1-2; TRBD1 is a possible D gene (5 bases). The V end lost 2 bases, the J end lost 0 bases, and 19 bases lay between the germline ends. CDR3 length equals 18 residues. CDR3 residues: CASSLRGGGGKANYGYTF. The CDR3 DNA sequence: TGTGCCAGCAGTTTACGTGGGGGGGGTGGGAAAGCTAACTATGGCTACACCTTC.